A single sample gave rise to the 8 T cell receptor beta chains below, sequenced in a study of early T cells in non-severe SARS-CoV-2 infection. TCRdb processed the 5' RACE reads anew with MiXCR; each CDR3 protein has one entry. The sample has tens of thousands of distinct CDR3 sequences, roughly a tenth seen once. Sequenced: whole blood. These receptors came from an adult who was a healthcare worker with PCR-confirmed SARS-CoV-2 infection or an uninfected control (not recorded which).

This clonotype has more than one count but fewer than ten. V is TRBV14 and J is TRBJ2-1; D uncertain. Trimming stripped 3 bases from V and 0 bases from J, with 9 bases between. Germline-derived CDR1 and CDR2 are SGHDN and FVKESK. The CDR3 runs to 15 residues. The CDR3 DNA follows: TGTGCCAGCAGCCACACATCGAGCTCCTACAATGAGCAGTTCTTC. This gives the protein CASSHTSSSYNEQFF.

This clonotype was counted at least ten times. The chain employs TRBV20-1 and TRBJ2-7; weak D call: TRBD2 (5 bases). Trimming took off 6 bases at V and 3 bases at J, with 12 bases between the two ends. This CDR3 comprises 12 residues. Germline lookup yields CDR1 DFQATT and CDR2 SNEGSKA (reference sequence). This CDR3 reads CSAIARDYEQYF. The CDR3 bases are TGCAGTGCAATCGCCCGGGACTACGAGCAGTACTTC.

This clonotype has a count of ten or more. This chain connects TRBV12-3 or TRBV12-4 to TRBJ1-1; 7 bases fit TRBD1. V shed 4 bases, J shed 3 bases, and the junction held 11 bases outside the gene matches. CDR3 size: 16 residues. The CDR3 loop is CASSSKRGREDTEAFF. The CDR3 DNA follows: TGTGCCAGCAGTTCAAAAAGGGGGCGCGAGGACACTGAAGCTTTCTTT.

This clonotype has more than one count but fewer than ten. The rearrangement links TRBV6-5 to TRBJ2-3; the match to TRBD1 covers 8 bases. Germline-derived CDR1 and CDR2 are MNHEY and SVGAGI. The CDR3 contains 15 residues. Trimming took 7 bases from V and 2 from J; bases not matched to a gene: 8. The CDR3 nucleotides read TGTGCCAGCACTACAGGGGGTCCCAACACAGATACGCAGTATTTT. Translated, it gives CASTTGGPNTDTQYF.

This clonotype was recorded many times. The CDR3 reads CSASQGGGSGEKLFF. DNA for the CDR3: TGCAGTGCCTCGCAAGGCGGGGGTAGCGGTGAAAAACTGTTTTTT. The rearrangement uses TRBV20-1 and TRBJ1-4; D is perhaps TRBD1 (5 bases). V dropped 6 bases and J dropped 7 bases, with 21 bases sitting between them. Germline V gives CDR1 DFQATT, CDR2 SNEGSKA (reference sequence). The CDR3 is made up of 15 amino acids.

This clonotype has only a few counts. The CDR3 is CASSVEGRLHTDTQYF. The CDR3 DNA sequence: TGTGCCAGCAGCGTAGAAGGACGGTTGCACACAGATACGCAGTATTTT. V is TRBV9 and J is TRBJ2-3; no firm D call. The germline V gene encodes CDR1 SGDLS and CDR2 YYNGEE. The CDR3 spans 16 residues. Between the trimmed V and J ends, which lost 0 bases and 2 bases, there was a span of 13 bases.

This clonotype came up a few times. This chain links TRBV6-5 with TRBJ1-5; D not certain. CDR3 size: 13 residues. The germline gives CDR1 MNHEY, CDR2 SVGAGI. V lost 2 bases, J lost 5 bases, and 7 bases lay in between. The CDR3 region has the DNA TGTGCCAGCAGTTACAGGTTGGATCAGCCCCAGCATTTT. Translating it yields CASSYRLDQPQHF.

This clonotype was detected a few times. The J gene is TRBJ2-3, the V gene TRBV27; possibly TRBD1 or TRBD2 for D (6 bases each). Trimming removed 4 bases from V and 6 bases from J, with 17 bases in between. CDR3 size: 15 residues. The germline CDR1 and CDR2 sequences are MNHEY and SMNVEV (reference sequence). CDR3 residues: CASSSWGRGGDTQYF. The CDR3 coding sequence is TGTGCCAGCAGTTCATGGGGTCGAGGGGGGGATACGCAGTATTTT.